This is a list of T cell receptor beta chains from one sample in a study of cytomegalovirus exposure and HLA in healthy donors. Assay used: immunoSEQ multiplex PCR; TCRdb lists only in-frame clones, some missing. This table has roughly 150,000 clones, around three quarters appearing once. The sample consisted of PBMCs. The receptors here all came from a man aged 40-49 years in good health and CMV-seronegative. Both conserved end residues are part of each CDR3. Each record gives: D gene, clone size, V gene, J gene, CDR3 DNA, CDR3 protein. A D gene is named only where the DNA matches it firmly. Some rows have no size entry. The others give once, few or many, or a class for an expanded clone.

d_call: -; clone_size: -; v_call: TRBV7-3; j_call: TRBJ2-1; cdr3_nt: TGTGCCAGCAGCTCTCCGGATGAGGCCGAGCAGTTCTTC; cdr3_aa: CASSSPDEAEQFF
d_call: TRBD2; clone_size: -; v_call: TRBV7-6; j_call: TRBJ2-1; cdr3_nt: TGTGCCAGCAGCTTAGTTAGCGGGGGTGGTAATGAGCAGTTCTTC; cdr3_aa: CASSLVSGGGNEQFF
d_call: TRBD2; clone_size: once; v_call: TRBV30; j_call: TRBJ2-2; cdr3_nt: TGTGCCTGGAGTGTACCAGGACTAGCGGCCGGGGAGCTGTTTTTT; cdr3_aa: CAWSVPGLAAGELFF
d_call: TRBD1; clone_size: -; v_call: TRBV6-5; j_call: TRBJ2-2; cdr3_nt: TGTGCCAGCAGTTACCGGACAGGCTGGGGTACCGGGGAGCTGTTTTTT; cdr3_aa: CASSYRTGWGTGELFF
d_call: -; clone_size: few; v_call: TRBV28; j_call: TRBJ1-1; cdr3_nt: TGTGCCAGCGAGGGCCTGGGCTGGGAGAACACTGAAGCTTTCTTT; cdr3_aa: CASEGLGWENTEAFF
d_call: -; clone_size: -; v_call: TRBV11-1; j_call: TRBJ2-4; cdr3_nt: TGTGCCAGCAGCTTAGAATCAGGGTTTGCCAAAAACATTCAGTACTTC; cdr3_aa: CASSLESGFAKNIQYF
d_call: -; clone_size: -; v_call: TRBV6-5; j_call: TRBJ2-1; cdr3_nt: TGTGCCAGCAGTTCCGGGACATTGCCCATGGTAGGGCAGTTCTTC; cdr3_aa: CASSSGTLPMVGQFF
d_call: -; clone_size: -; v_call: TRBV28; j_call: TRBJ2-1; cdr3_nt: TGTGCCAGCAGACCGCCCCCCGGGAGCAATGAGCAGTTCTTC; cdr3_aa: CASRPPPGSNEQFF
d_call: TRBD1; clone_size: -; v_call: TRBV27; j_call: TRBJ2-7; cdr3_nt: TGTGCCAGCAGGAGGACAGGGGGCTCCCACGAGCAGTACTTC; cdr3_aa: CASRRTGGSHEQYF
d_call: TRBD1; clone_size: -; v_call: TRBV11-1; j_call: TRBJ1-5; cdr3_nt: TGTGCCAGCAGCTTACACAGGGGTAAGCCCCAGCATTTT; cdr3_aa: CASSLHRGKPQHF
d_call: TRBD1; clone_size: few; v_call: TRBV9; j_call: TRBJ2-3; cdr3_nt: TGTGCCAGCAGCCCACGGTACAGGGGAGATACGCAGTATTTT; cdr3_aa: CASSPRYRGDTQYF
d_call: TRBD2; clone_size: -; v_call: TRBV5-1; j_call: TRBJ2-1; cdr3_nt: TGCGCCAGCAGCCTGCGAGGGACTAGCGGGAGGGCTAGGAATGAGCAGTTCTTC; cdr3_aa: CASSLRGTSGRARNEQFF
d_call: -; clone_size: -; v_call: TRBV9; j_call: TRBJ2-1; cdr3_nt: TGTGCCAGCAGCGTAAGGACTAATCCCTACAATGAGCAGTTCTTC; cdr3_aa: CASSVRTNPYNEQFF
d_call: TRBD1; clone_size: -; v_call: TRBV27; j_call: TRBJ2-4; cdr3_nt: TGTGCCAGCAGTCCCGGGACAGCCAAAAACAGTCAGTACTTC; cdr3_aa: CASSPGTAKNSQYF
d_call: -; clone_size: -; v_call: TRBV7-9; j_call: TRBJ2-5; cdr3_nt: TGTGCCAGCAGCCGAGTGCGCGGGTCGGTGGCCGAGACCCAGTACTTC; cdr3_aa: CASSRVRGSVAETQYF
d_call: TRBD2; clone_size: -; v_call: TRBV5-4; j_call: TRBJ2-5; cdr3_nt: TGTGCCAGCAGCTCTGGCGGGAGCATTAGGGAGACCCAGTACTTC; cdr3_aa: CASSSGGSIRETQYF
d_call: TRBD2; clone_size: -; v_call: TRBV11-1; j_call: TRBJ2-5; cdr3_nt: TGTGCCAGCAGCTTCCGGGACTATCAAGAGACCCAGTACTTC; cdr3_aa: CASSFRDYQETQYF
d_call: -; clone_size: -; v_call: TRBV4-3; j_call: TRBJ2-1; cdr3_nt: TGCGCCAGCAGCCAAGAGGCAGGGATGATAAGTGGGCAGTTCTTC; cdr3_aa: CASSQEAGMISGQFF
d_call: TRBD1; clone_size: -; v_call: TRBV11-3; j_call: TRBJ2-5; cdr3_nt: TGTGCCAGCAGCCCAGCCACAGGGGGCCTAGAGACCCAGTACTTC; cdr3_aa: CASSPATGGLETQYF
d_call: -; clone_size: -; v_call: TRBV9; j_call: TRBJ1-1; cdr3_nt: TGTGCCAGCAGCGTAGAATTGGGGGGGGCCACTGAAGCTTTCTTT; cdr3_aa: CASSVELGGATEAFF
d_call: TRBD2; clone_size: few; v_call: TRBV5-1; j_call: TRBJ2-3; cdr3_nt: TGCGCCAGCAGCTTGGCCTCTAGCGGGAGAGGGTTAGATACGCAGTATTTT; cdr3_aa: CASSLASSGRGLDTQYF
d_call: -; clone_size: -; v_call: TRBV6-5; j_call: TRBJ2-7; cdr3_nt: TGTGCCAGCAGTTCGACTCCTACCTACGAGCAGTACTTC; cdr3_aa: CASSSTPTYEQYF
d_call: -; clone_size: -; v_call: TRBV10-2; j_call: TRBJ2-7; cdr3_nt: TGCGCCAGCAGTGAACCGGGAGAGCTCTCCTACGAGCAGTACTTC; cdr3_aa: CASSEPGELSYEQYF
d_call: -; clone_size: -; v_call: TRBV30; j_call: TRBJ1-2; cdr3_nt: TGTGCCTGGAGTCCGTCGAGGGTTAACTCCTATGGCTACACCTTC; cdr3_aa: CAWSPSRVNSYGYTF
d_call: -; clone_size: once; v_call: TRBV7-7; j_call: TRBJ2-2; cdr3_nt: TGTGCCAGCAGCTCGGACTCTGGCGGGGAGCTGTTTTTT; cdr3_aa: CASSSDSGGELFF
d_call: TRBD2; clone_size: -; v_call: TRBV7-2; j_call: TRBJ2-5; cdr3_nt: TGTGCCAGCAGCTTAGCCGTCGGAGCGGGGTTCCAAGAGACCCAGTACTTC; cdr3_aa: CASSLAVGAGFQETQYF
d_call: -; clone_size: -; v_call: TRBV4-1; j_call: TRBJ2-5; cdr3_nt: TGCGCCAGCAGCCAAGTAGAACGGGAGACCCAGTACTTC; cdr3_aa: CASSQVERETQYF
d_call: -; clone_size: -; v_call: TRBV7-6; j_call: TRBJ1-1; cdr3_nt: TGTGCCAGCAGTCCGGTGAACACTGAAGCTTTCTTT; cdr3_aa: CASSPVNTEAFF
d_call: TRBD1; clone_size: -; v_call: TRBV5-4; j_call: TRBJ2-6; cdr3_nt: TGTGCCAGCAGCTTCGGACAGGGTCGGGCCAACGTCCTGACTTTC; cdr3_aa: CASSFGQGRANVLTF
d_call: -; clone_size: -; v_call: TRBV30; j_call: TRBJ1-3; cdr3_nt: TGTGCCTGGAGCCGAGACCGATCTGACACTTACTCTGGAAACACCATATATTTT; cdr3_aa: CAWSRDRSDTYSGNTIYF
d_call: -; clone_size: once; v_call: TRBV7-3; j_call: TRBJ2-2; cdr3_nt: TGTGCCAGCGGGGGGGGCAACACCGGGGAGCTGTTTTTT; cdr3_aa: CASGGGNTGELFF
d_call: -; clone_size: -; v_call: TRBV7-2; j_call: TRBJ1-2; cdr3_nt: TGTGCCAGCAGCCCAGGCGGGGGGTCTAACTATGGCTACACCTTC; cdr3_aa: CASSPGGGSNYGYTF
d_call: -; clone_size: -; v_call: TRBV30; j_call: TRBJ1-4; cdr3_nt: TGTGCCTGGAGTGGGGACATCCTGGAAAAACTGTTTTTT; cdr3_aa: CAWSGDILEKLFF
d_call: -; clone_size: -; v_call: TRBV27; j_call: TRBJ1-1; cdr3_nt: TGTGCCAGCAGTTCGACAGCAACGAACACTGAAGCTTTCTTT; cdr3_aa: CASSSTATNTEAFF
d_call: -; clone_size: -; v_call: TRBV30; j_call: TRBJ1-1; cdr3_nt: TGTGCCTGGAGCGCGGGACGGGTGAACACTGAAGCTTTCTTT; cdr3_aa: CAWSAGRVNTEAFF
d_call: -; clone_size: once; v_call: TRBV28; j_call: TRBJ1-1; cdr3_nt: TGTGCCAGCAGTTATTCGACAGAGCCCATGAACACTGAAGCTTTCTTT; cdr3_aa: CASSYSTEPMNTEAFF
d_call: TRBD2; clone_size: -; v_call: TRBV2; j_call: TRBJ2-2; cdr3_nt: TGTGCCAGCAGTGAAAGCGGGATCTTGAACACCGGGGAGCTGTTTTTT; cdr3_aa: CASSESGILNTGELFF
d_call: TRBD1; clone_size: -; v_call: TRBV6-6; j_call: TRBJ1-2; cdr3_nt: TGTGCCAGCAGGCCCTCGACAGGGAGGATCAACTATGGCTACACCTTC; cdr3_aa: CASRPSTGRINYGYTF
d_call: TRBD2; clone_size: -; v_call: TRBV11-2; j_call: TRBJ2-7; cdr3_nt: TGTGCCAGCAGCCTGTGGGGGGGACCCTACGAGCAGTACTTC; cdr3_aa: CASSLWGGPYEQYF
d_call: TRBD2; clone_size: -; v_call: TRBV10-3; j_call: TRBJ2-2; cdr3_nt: TGTGCCCTCTCATCTCAGGGAGGGACCGGGGAGCTGTTTTTT; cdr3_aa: CALSSQGGTGELFF
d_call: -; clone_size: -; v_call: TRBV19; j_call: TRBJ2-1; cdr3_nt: TGTGCCAGTAGCTTAGATCCCTCCTACAATGAGCAGTTCTTC; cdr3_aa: CASSLDPSYNEQFF
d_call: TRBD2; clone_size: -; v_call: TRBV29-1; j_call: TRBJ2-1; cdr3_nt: TGCAGCGCCACTCCTACTAGCGGGAGCGAGCAGTTCTTC; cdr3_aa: CSATPTSGSEQFF
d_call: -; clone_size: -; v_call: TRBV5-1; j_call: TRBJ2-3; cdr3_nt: TGCGCCAGCAGCTTGGCTCCCGGAGCAGATACGCAGTATTTT; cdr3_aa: CASSLAPGADTQYF
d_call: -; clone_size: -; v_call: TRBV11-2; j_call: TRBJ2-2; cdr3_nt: TGTGCCAGCAGCCCCGAGACCGGGGAGCTGTTTTTT; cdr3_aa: CASSPETGELFF
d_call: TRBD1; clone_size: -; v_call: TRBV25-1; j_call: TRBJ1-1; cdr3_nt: TGTGCCAGCAGTCCTGGGACAGGGGATTTCACTGAAGCTTTCTTT; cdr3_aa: CASSPGTGDFTEAFF
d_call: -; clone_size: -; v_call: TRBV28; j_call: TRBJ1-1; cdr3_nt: TGTGCCAGCAGTTCACAGGGCGAGTCCCTGGCTGAAGCTTTCTTT; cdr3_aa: CASSSQGESLAEAFF
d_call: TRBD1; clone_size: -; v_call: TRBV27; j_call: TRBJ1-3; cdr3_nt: TGTGCCAGCAGTTTAAAACAGGGGCCTGGAAACACCATATATTTT; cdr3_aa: CASSLKQGPGNTIYF
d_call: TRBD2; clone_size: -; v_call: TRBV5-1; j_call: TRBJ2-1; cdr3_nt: TGCGCCAGCAGCCCGGGACTAGCGGGAGGGCTAGGTAATGAGCAGTTCTTC; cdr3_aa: CASSPGLAGGLGNEQFF
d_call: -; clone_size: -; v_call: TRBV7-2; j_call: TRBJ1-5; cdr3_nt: TGTGCCAGCAGCTTAGGGATCCGGGAGGCTCAGCCCCAGCATTTT; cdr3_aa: CASSLGIREAQPQHF
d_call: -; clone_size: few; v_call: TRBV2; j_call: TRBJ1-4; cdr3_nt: TGTGCCAGCAGCGATCCCGGGTCCCAGGGAGAAAAACTGTTTTTT; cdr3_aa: CASSDPGSQGEKLFF
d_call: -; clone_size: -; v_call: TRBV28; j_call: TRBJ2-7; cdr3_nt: TGTGCCAGCAGTTTCGACAGGTTCTACGAGCAGTACTTC; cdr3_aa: CASSFDRFYEQYF